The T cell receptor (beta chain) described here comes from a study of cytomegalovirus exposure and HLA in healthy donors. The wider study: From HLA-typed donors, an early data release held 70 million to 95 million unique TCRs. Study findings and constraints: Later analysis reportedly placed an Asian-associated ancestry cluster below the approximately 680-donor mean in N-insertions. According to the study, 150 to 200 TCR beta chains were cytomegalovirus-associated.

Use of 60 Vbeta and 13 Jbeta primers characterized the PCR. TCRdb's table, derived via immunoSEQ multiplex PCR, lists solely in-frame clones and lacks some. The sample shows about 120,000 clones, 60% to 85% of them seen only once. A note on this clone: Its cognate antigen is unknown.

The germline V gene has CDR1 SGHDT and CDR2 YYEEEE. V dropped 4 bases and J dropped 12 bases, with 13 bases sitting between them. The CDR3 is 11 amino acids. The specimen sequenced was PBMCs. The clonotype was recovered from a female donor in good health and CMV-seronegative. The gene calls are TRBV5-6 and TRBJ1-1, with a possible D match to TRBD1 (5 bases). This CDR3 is CASSVGLISFF. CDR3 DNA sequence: TGTGCCAGCAGCGTGGGACTTATCTCTTTCTTT.